This is a list of T cell receptor beta chains from one sample in a study of fetal regulatory T cell absence and autoimmunity. Data came from immunoSEQ multiplex PCR; TCRdb stores just in-frame clones and leaves some out. The sample lists around 100,000 clones, 72% occurring once. Sample: pancreas tissue. These receptors were obtained from a male donor with IPEX syndrome. CDR3s include the opening cysteine and the closing phenylalanine or tryptophan. A D gene is named only where the DNA matches it firmly. Clone size is shown for a subset of rows, as once, few, many or a class of expanded clone.

NA	TRBV5-1	TRBJ2-3	NA	CASGTQGGNTDTQYF	TGCGCCAGCGGAACCCAGGGGGGAAACACAGATACGCAGTATTTT
NA	TRBV9	TRBJ1-2	few	CASSVAGMEYGYTF	TGTGCCAGCAGCGTAGCCGGGATGGAGTATGGCTACACCTTC
TRBD1	TRBV12-5	TRBJ2-1	NA	CASGLVSGDRGHNEQFF	TGTGCTAGTGGTTTGGTATCCGGGGACAGGGGGCACAATGAGCAGTTCTTC
NA	TRBV7-8	TRBJ2-5	NA	CASSLALGGPAKTQYF	TGTGCCAGCAGCTTAGCGCTCGGAGGGCCGGCGAAGACCCAGTACTTC
TRBD1	TRBV27	TRBJ1-2	NA	CASSYGTEPLMDGYTF	TGTGCCAGCAGTTATGGGACAGAGCCTCTAATGGATGGCTACACCTTC
NA	TRBV7-9	TRBJ1-1	NA	CASSLGQNTEAFF	TGTGCCAGCAGCTTAGGACAGAACACTGAAGCTTTCTTT
NA	TRBV11-2	TRBJ2-7	few	CASSLMGREQYF	TGTGCCAGCAGCTTGATGGGGCGCGAGCAGTACTTC
NA	TRBV7-6	TRBJ2-7	few	CASSPRDTYEQYF	TGTGCCAGCAGCCCCCGGGACACCTACGAGCAGTACTTC
TRBD2	TRBV15	TRBJ2-2	NA	CATSRDLGVAGGLGFQNTGELFF	TGTGCCACCAGCAGAGATCTCGGCGTAGCGGGGGGGTTAGGTTTCCAAAACACCGGGGAGCTGTTTTTT
TRBD1	TRBV29-1	TRBJ1-3	few	CSAGLGTGSGNTIYF	TGCAGCGCCGGCCTAGGGACAGGCTCTGGAAACACCATATATTTT
NA	TRBV10-3	TRBJ2-7	few	CAISESIGEQYF	TGTGCCATCAGTGAGTCGATCGGCGAGCAGTACTTC
TRBD2	TRBV9	TRBJ2-1	NA	CASSAPVGGLDNEQFF	TGTGCCAGCAGCGCGCCTGTGGGAGGGCTAGACAATGAGCAGTTCTTC
TRBD1	TRBV14	TRBJ1-2	NA	CASSPTGQDYGYTF	TGTGCCAGCAGCCCCACGGGACAGGACTATGGCTACACCTTC
NA	TRBV27	TRBJ2-3	once	CASSLWGGRNPDTQYF	TGTGCCAGCAGTTTATGGGGCGGCAGAAACCCGGATACGCAGTATTTT
NA	TRBV13	TRBJ1-1	NA	CASSSQGEAFF	TGTGCCAGCAGCTCACAGGGCGAAGCTTTCTTT
NA	TRBV5-1	TRBJ1-1	NA	CASSLGRLFKLNTEAFF	TGCGCCAGCAGCTTGGGACGGCTTTTCAAACTAAACACTGAAGCTTTCTTT
TRBD1	TRBV10-3	TRBJ1-2	NA	CAISERTGEDYGYTF	TGTGCCATCAGTGAGAGAACAGGGGAAGACTATGGCTACACCTTC
NA	TRBV2	TRBJ2-1	NA	CASTRGERGEQFF	TGTGCCAGCACGCGAGGCGAGCGAGGCGAGCAGTTCTTC
NA	TRBV19	TRBJ2-2	NA	CASSIGHTGELFF	TGTGCCAGTAGTATAGGACACACCGGGGAGCTGTTTTTT
NA	TRBV29-1	TRBJ2-5	NA	CSVAGLPQETQYF	TGCAGCGTTGCGGGACTCCCTCAAGAGACCCAGTACTTC
NA	TRBV10-3	TRBJ1-1	few	CAISESGGLGAFF	TGTGCCATCAGTGAGTCGGGGGGGCTCGGAGCTTTCTTT
NA	TRBV9	TRBJ2-7	NA	CASSVELAWLYEQYF	TGTGCCAGCAGCGTAGAACTAGCTTGGCTGTACGAGCAGTACTTC
NA	TRBV6-1	TRBJ1-5	NA	CASRGNQPQHF	TGTGCCAGCAGGGGCAATCAGCCCCAGCATTTT
NA	TRBV12-5	TRBJ2-3	NA	CASGRHTDTQYF	TGTGCTAGTGGTCGGCACACAGATACGCAGTATTTT
TRBD2	TRBV9	TRBJ2-5	NA	CASSVESSGGTRETQYF	TGTGCCAGCAGCGTAGAGAGTAGCGGGGGGACGAGAGAGACCCAGTACTTC
TRBD2	TRBV4-1	TRBJ2-1	once	CASSQESGSSFSYNEQFF	TGCGCCAGCAGCCAAGAAAGCGGGAGCTCATTCTCCTACAATGAGCAGTTCTTC
NA	TRBV11-3	TRBJ2-7	NA	CASSLRVTYEQYF	TGTGCCAGCAGCTTGAGAGTCACCTACGAGCAGTACTTC
NA	TRBV27	TRBJ2-5	NA	CASSSYPRETQYF	TGTGCCAGCAGTTCGTACCCGAGAGAGACCCAGTACTTC
TRBD1	TRBV7-9	TRBJ1-2	NA	CASSPRGQGYGYTF	TGTGCCAGCAGCCCCCGAGGACAGGGGTATGGCTACACCTTC
NA	TRBV9	TRBJ2-3	NA	CASSPWGGRRTDTQYF	TGTGCCAGCAGCCCCTGGGGGGGGCGCAGGACAGATACGCAGTATTTT
NA	TRBV12-5	TRBJ2-3	NA	CAANEGTDTQYF	TGTGCTGCCAACGAGGGGACAGATACGCAGTATTTT
NA	TRBV7-6	TRBJ2-1	NA	CASSLLGFSYNEQFF	TGTGCCAGCAGCCTCCTAGGTTTCTCCTACAATGAGCAGTTCTTC
NA	TRBV27	TRBJ2-5	NA	CASSPLTGLRETQYF	TGTGCCAGCAGTCCGTTAACAGGGCTTCGAGAGACCCAGTACTTC
TRBD2	TRBV18	TRBJ2-7	NA	CASSPPGGYEQYF	TGTGCCAGCTCACCACCGGGAGGGTACGAGCAGTACTTC
TRBD2	TRBV5-1	TRBJ2-1	NA	CASREGPSGVFYNEQFF	TGCGCCAGCAGGGAGGGTCCTAGCGGGGTTTTCTACAATGAGCAGTTCTTC
NA	TRBV18	TRBJ1-3	once	CASSPEGDTIYF	TGTGCCAGCTCACCTGAGGGTGACACCATATATTTT
NA	TRBV2	TRBJ1-2	NA	CASRQGSYGYTF	TGTGCCAGCAGGCAGGGGTCCTATGGCTACACCTTC
NA	TRBV9	TRBJ1-5	NA	CASSVGGSGNQPQHF	TGTGCCAGCAGCGTAGGGGGATCGGGCAATCAGCCCCAGCATTTT
TRBD2	TRBV4-1	TRBJ2-7	NA	CASSQDEPGLAGAYEQYF	TGCGCCAGCAGCCAAGATGAGCCCGGACTAGCGGGGGCCTACGAGCAGTACTTC
TRBD2	TRBV11-2	TRBJ2-5	NA	CASSWTSGGETQYF	TGTGCCAGCAGCTGGACTAGCGGGGGGGAGACCCAGTACTTC
TRBD1	TRBV6-5	TRBJ1-2	NA	CASSYAGTGGYGYTF	TGTGCCAGCAGTTACGCCGGGACAGGGGGCTATGGCTACACCTTC
NA	TRBV13	TRBJ2-3	NA	CASSSRVADTQYF	TGTGCCAGCAGCTCGAGGGTGGCAGATACGCAGTATTTT
NA	TRBV7-9	TRBJ2-7	NA	CASSAAGQRHYEQYF	TGTGCCAGCAGCGCCGCGGGACAGAGGCACTACGAGCAGTACTTC
TRBD2	TRBV2	TRBJ2-7	few	CASTGTTSYEQYF	TGTGCCAGTACCGGGACTACCTCCTACGAGCAGTACTTC
NA	TRBV7-9	TRBJ1-2	NA	CASSLLVSYGYTF	TGTGCCAGCAGCTTACTAGTTTCCTATGGCTACACCTTC
TRBD2	TRBV4-3	TRBJ2-7	NA	CASSQGSSGGYEQYF	TGCGCCAGCAGCCAGGGGTCGAGCGGGGGGTACGAGCAGTACTTC
NA	TRBV10-3	TRBJ1-5	NA	CAISDRSNQPQHF	TGTGCCATCAGTGACAGGAGCAATCAGCCCCAGCATTTT
NA	TRBV27	TRBJ2-3	NA	CASSSDYGTDTQYF	TGTGCCAGCAGTTCCGACTATGGCACAGATACGCAGTATTTT
TRBD1	TRBV4-1	TRBJ1-2	once	CASNDRGRTRGYTF	TGCGCCAGCAATGACAGGGGACGGACTCGGGGCTACACCTTC
NA	TRBV2	TRBJ1-2	NA	CASSEASWGRGNYYGYTF	TGTGCCAGCAGTGAAGCATCCTGGGGCAGGGGAAACTACTATGGCTACACCTTC
TRBD2	TRBV7-9	TRBJ2-1	few	CASSTGTSGGNEQFF	TGTGCCAGCAGCACCGGGACTAGCGGGGGCAATGAGCAGTTCTTC
NA	TRBV30	TRBJ1-1	NA	CAWNWQGEAEAFF	TGTGCCTGGAATTGGCAGGGCGAGGCTGAAGCTTTCTTT
TRBD1	TRBV11-2	TRBJ1-1	NA	CASSRAGTGPNTEAFF	TGTGCCAGCAGCCGAGCCGGGACAGGGCCGAACACTGAAGCTTTCTTT
TRBD1	TRBV18	TRBJ2-1	NA	CASSSYVAGTGGDEQFF	TGTGCCAGCTCAAGTTACGTCGCGGGGACAGGGGGGGATGAGCAGTTCTTC
NA	TRBV15	TRBJ2-3	NA	CATSRDVAASTDTQYF	TGTGCCACCAGCAGAGACGTGGCAGCCAGCACAGATACGCAGTATTTT
TRBD2	TRBV7-6	TRBJ2-1	few	CASSSSGGAYNEQFF	TGTGCCAGCAGCTCCAGCGGGGGGGCTTACAATGAGCAGTTCTTC
NA	TRBV5-8	TRBJ2-6	few	CASIEFGAAGSGANVLTF	TGTGCCAGCATCGAATTCGGGGCGGCCGGCTCTGGGGCCAACGTCCTGACTTTC
NA	TRBV9	TRBJ1-2	few	CASSGTGWHGYTF	TGTGCCAGCAGCGGAACAGGGTGGCATGGCTACACCTTC
NA	TRBV5-4	TRBJ2-1	NA	CASSLEVAVANEQFF	TGTGCCAGCAGCTTGGAAGTAGCCGTGGCCAATGAGCAGTTCTTC
NA	TRBV29-1	TRBJ1-2	once	CSAFSPVKAGYGYTF	TGCAGCGCTTTCTCGCCGGTGAAGGCTGGCTATGGCTACACCTTC